The 30 T cell receptor beta chains listed next were all sequenced from one sample in a study of a mutant IDH1 vaccine in newly diagnosed glioma. The method was immunoSEQ multiplex PCR; TCRdb's version includes in-frame clones alone and lacks a portion of them. The sample records 50,000 or so clones, around four fifths being singletons. No cognate antigen is known for these TCRs. Time point of the sample: week 5, during vaccination. In the vaccine, a single dose held 300 ug of the mutant IDH1 20-mer peptide, along with topical imiquimod. The sample here was PBMCs, taken from a glioma patient whose treatment included an IDH1 peptide vaccine. The receptors derive from a woman aged 45-65 years with glioma.

The rearrangement uses TRBV19 and TRBJ1-2; D is perhaps TRBD1 (6 bases). The germline gives CDR1 LNHDA, CDR2 SQIVND (reference sequence). The CDR3 runs 16 residues. V was trimmed by 3 bases and J by 2 bases, leaving 16 bases between them. CDR3 in amino acids: CASSIRDTRRNYGYTF. CDR3 bases: TGTGCCAGTAGTATCCGGGACACCCGAAGAAACTATGGCTACACCTTC. The entire variable domain, with the rest obtained from reference TRBV19 and TRBJ1-2, is as follows: DGGITQSPKYLFRKEGQNVTLSCEQNLNHDAMYWYRQDPGQGLRLIYYSQIVNDFQKGDIAEGYSVSREKKESFPLTVTSAQKNPTAFYLCASSIRDTRRNYGYTFGSGTRLTVV.

This chain joins TRBV4-2 and TRBJ2-5; perhaps TRBD2 as D (5 bases). From germline, CDR1 is LGHNA and CDR2 YNFKEQ. V dropped 0 bases and J dropped 5 bases, with 7 bases sitting between them. The CDR3 covers 13 residues. The CDR3 coding sequence is TGTGCCAGCAGCCAAGACCGGGATGAGACCCAGTACTTC. It is translated as CASSQDRDETQYF.

The chain combines TRBV23-1 with TRBJ2-7; perhaps TRBD1 as D (6 bases). TRBV23-1 is reported as an ORF; its role is uncertain. The CDR3 extends over 15 amino acids. Deletions cut 3 bases from V and 0 bases from J, with 12 bases between. CDR3 nucleotides: TGCGCCAGCAGTCAGCCCAGGACAGCCTCCTACGAGCAGTACTTC. This sequence encodes CASSQPRTASYEQYF.

The chain has TRBV1 and TRBJ1-1. TRBV1 is reported as a pseudogene. The CDR3 covers 16 residues. CDR3 coding DNA: TGCACCAGCAGCCAAGCACCGTGGAAATCGAGCACTGAAGCTTTCTTT. Translated, it gives CTSSQAPWKSSTEAFF.

The chain recombines TRBV19 with TRBJ1-5, with D tentatively TRBD1 (5 bases). Per germline, CDR1 LNHDA and CDR2 SQIVND (reference sequence). The CDR3 is 13 residues long. The ends were cut back, 8 bases at V and 6 bases at J, with 14 bases in the middle. CDR3 sequence reads: CASHEGRGQPQHF. The CDR3 nucleotides are TGTGCCAGTCATGAGGGGAGGGGTCAGCCCCAGCATTTT.

This clone has just one count. The V call is TRBV9, the J call TRBJ2-5; tentatively, D is TRBD1 (6 bases). Per the germline V gene, CDR1 is SGDLS and CDR2 is YYNGEE. With 1 base removed from V and 2 bases from J, the gap between germline ends came to 9 bases. The CDR3 spans 14 residues. CDR3 sequence reads: CASSVPDRQETQYF. CDR3 nucleotide sequence: TGTGCCAGCAGCGTACCAGACAGGCAAGAGACCCAGTACTTC.

The genes are TRBV27 and TRBJ2-3; D may be TRBD1 or TRBD2 (5 bases each). The CDR3 contains 14 residues. Germline V gene data show CDR1 as MNHEY and CDR2 as SMNVEV (reference sequence). Trimming took 9 bases from V and 2 from J, leaving 15 bases between them. The CDR3 is CASGAGGYTDTQYF. In DNA, the CDR3 is TGTGCCAGTGGGGCTGGGGGATACACAGATACGCAGTATTTT.

The chain is built from TRBV18 and TRBJ2-7, with D possibly being TRBD1 (6 bases). The V end was cut by 1 base, the J end by 6 bases, with 13 bases between. The CDR3 has 14 residues. CDR1 and CDR2 (germline): KGHSH, LQKENI. The chain's CDR3 is CASSPQGELGEQYF. CDR3 bases: TGTGCCAGCTCACCACAGGGGGAATTGGGCGAGCAGTACTTC.

This sequence joins TRBV7-8 and TRBJ1-6, with a weak D call TRBD1 (6 bases). V dropped 1 base and J dropped 5 bases, with 15 bases sitting between them. This CDR3 spans 17 amino acids. Germline V CDR1 and CDR2: SGHVS, FQNEAQ. As DNA, the CDR3 is TGTGCCAGCAGCTTAGTGGGGGGGGGCTTGAATAATTCACCCCTCCACTTT. Its translation is CASSLVGGGLNNSPLHF.

This clone came up a few times. This rearrangement joins TRBV5-1 to TRBJ2-1; 8 bases map to TRBD2. The CDR3 runs 17 residues. Trimming took 0 bases from V and 0 from J; bases not matched to a gene: 5. Per germline, CDR1 SGHRS and CDR2 YFSETQ. The CDR3 sequence: CASSLEGSGVSYNEQFF. The CDR3 coding sequence is TGCGCCAGCAGCTTGGAGGGTAGCGGGGTCTCCTACAATGAGCAGTTCTTC.

The V and J genes are TRBV7-2 and TRBJ1-2; D is possibly TRBD1 (6 bases). Per the germline V gene, CDR1 is SGHTA and CDR2 is FQGNSA. The CDR3 is 15 amino acids. V lost 5 bases to trimming and J lost 6 bases, with 19 bases between them. CDR3 region: CASSPRVGGGNGYTF. The CDR3 nucleotides read TGTGCCAGCAGCCCCAGAGTGGGTGGGGGCAATGGCTACACCTTC. The full variable domain, its missing parts supplied by reference TRBV7-2 and TRBJ1-2, is GAGVSQSPSNKVTEKGKDVELRCDPISGHTALYWYRQSLGQGLEFLIYFQGNSAPDKSGLPSDRFSAERTGGSVSTLTIQRTQQEDSAVYLCASSPRVGGGNGYTFGSGTRLTVV.

J is TRBJ2-1 and V is TRBV4-3; D not certain. The CDR3 totals 18 residues. The ends were cut back, 2 bases at V and 0 bases at J, with 17 bases in the middle. Germline CDR1 reads LGHNA; CDR2 reads YSLEER. The CDR3 reads CASSQQSDWPSSYNEQFF. The CDR3 DNA sequence: TGCGCCAGCAGCCAACAATCCGACTGGCCAAGCTCCTACAATGAGCAGTTCTTC.

V usage is TRBV18 and J usage is TRBJ1-1; 7 nucleotides align to TRBD1. Germline loops: CDR1 KGHSH, CDR2 LQKENI. Losses at the gene ends were 4 bases for V and 1 base for J; bases not matched to a gene: 6. The CDR3 length is 15 residues. CDR3 nucleotides: TGTGCCAGCTCACTGGGGGGGACAGCGAACACTGAAGCTTTCTTT. Translation: CASSLGGTANTEAFF. Full variable domain (outside the CDR3, taken from reference TRBV18 and TRBJ1-1): NAGVMQNPRHLVRRRGQEARLRCSPMKGHSHVYWYRQLPEEGLKFMVYLQKENIIDESGMPKERFSAEFPKEGPSILRIQQVVRGDSAAYFCASSLGGTANTEAFFGQGTRLTVV.

This clone was detected once. The chain has TRBV28 and TRBJ2-7; D perhaps matches TRBD2 (6 bases). Germline loops: CDR1 MDHEN, CDR2 SYDVKM. The CDR3 sequence is 11 residues long. V was shortened by 3 bases and J by 6 bases, with 6 bases between the two germline ends. CDR3: CASSLGGEQYF. DNA for the CDR3: TGTGCCAGCAGTTTGGGGGGCGAGCAGTACTTC.

The V gene is TRBV6-1, the J gene TRBJ1-1, with D maybe TRBD1 (5 bases). Per the germline V gene, CDR1 is MNHNS and CDR2 is SASEGT. The CDR3 length is 15 residues. Trimming shortened V by 9 bases and J by 4 bases, and 21 bases separated the two germline ends. The CDR3 protein is CASPGDTGGVTEAFF. The CDR3 DNA sequence: TGTGCCAGTCCCGGCGACACGGGGGGTGTCACTGAAGCTTTCTTT.

The chain combines TRBV10-3 with TRBJ1-6; 8 bases line up with TRBD1. CDR1 ENHRY and CDR2 SYGVKD come from the germline V gene. After removal of 10 bases from V and 9 bases from J, the junction contained 11 bases not matched to a gene. The CDR3 has 14 residues. The CDR3 bases are TGTGCCAGCTCGGAACCGGACAGGGCTTCACCCCTCCACTTT. Translation gives CASSEPDRASPLHF.

This chain joins TRBV19 and TRBJ2-7; a possible D gene is TRBD1 (5 bases). This CDR3 has 13 amino acids. Germline loops: CDR1 LNHDA, CDR2 SQIVND (reference sequence). The V gene lost 8 bases and the J gene lost 5 bases, with 16 bases spanning the gap. In DNA, the CDR3 is TGTGCCAGTGCCCCCGCCAGGGCCCACGAGCAGTACTTC. Protein product: CASAPARAHEQYF.

J is TRBJ2-3 and V is TRBV6-6; possibly TRBD1 for D (6 bases). Trimming shortened V by 6 bases and J by 0 bases, and 7 bases separated the two germline ends. The CDR3 length is 13 residues. Germline assignment: CDR1 MNHNY and CDR2 SVGAGI (reference sequence). CDR3 in DNA: TGTGCCAGCAGGGGGACAAGCACAGATACGCAGTATTTT. It translates to CASRGTSTDTQYF.

The chain combines TRBV5-6 with TRBJ2-4, with D uncertain. This CDR3 region has 15 residues. Germline values: CDR1 SGHDT, CDR2 YYEEEE. V lost 3 bases to trimming and J lost 0 bases, with 10 bases between them. CDR3 bases: TGTGCCAGCAGCTCGGGTTGGCTAGCCAAAAACATTCAGTACTTC. This sequence encodes CASSSGWLAKNIQYF.

The chain recombines TRBV7-9 with TRBJ1-2, with 7 bases lining up with TRBD1. Germline V lookup: CDR1 SEHNR, CDR2 FQNEAQ (reference sequence). The CDR3 length is 12 residues. With 2 bases clipped from V and 7 bases from J, the junction kept 1 base outside the gene matches. Here the CDR3 reads CASSLSGGGYTF. DNA for the CDR3: TGTGCCAGCAGCTTATCAGGGGGTGGCTACACCTTC.

The V gene is TRBV11-2, the J gene TRBJ2-7; maybe TRBD2 (6 bases). The CDR3 has 14 amino acids. V lost 6 bases and J 4 bases, leaving 16 bases between the germline ends. CDR1 and CDR2 (germline): SGHAT, FQNNGV. This chain's CDR3 is CASSWRGSRYEQYF. The CDR3 region has the DNA TGTGCCAGCAGTTGGAGGGGTAGCCGTTACGAGCAGTACTTC.

The V call is TRBV6-5, the J call TRBJ1-1; D not resolved. The CDR3 sequence is 15 residues long. Per the germline V gene, CDR1 is MNHEY and CDR2 is SVGAGI. V was pared by 6 bases and J by 3 bases, with 17 bases between. In nucleotides, the CDR3 is TGTGCCAGCAGGGCAACCTTCGCGGGAGACACTGAAGCTTTCTTT. Translation gives CASRATFAGDTEAFF.

The chain carries TRBV29-1 and TRBJ2-3; 10 bases map to TRBD2. The V gene's germline CDR1 is SQVTM and CDR2 ANQGSEA. J lost 3 bases, V lost 4 bases, and 7 bases had no gene match. The CDR3 consists of 15 residues. CDR3 bases: TGCAGCGTTGTTCATAGCGGGGGGTTAACAGATACGCAGTATTTT. Protein: CSVVHSGGLTDTQYF.

The rearrangement joins TRBV4-1 to TRBJ1-4; no clear D. Trimming shortened V by 4 bases and J by 8 bases, and 17 bases separated the two germline ends. The CDR3 totals 15 residues. CDR1 and CDR2 (germline): MGHRA, YSYEKL. This CDR3 is CASSRRTEIREKLFF. In nucleotides, the CDR3 is TGCGCCAGCAGCCGCAGAACAGAGATTCGAGAAAAACTGTTTTTT.

This clone turned up a few times. V gene TRBV30 combines with J gene TRBJ1-6, with D uncertain. This CDR3 is 12 amino acids long. Germline CDR1 GTSNPN, CDR2 SVGIG (reference sequence). Between the trimmed V and J ends, which lost 2 bases and 7 bases, there was a span of 6 bases. The CDR3 nucleotides read TGTGCCTGGAGTCCCCACAATTCACCCCTCCACTTT. This gives the protein CAWSPHNSPLHF. Filled out from reference TRBV30 and TRBJ1-6, the complete variable domain reads SQTIHQWPATLVQPVGSPLSLECTVEGTSNPNLYWYRQAAGRGLQLLFYSVGIGQISSEVPQNLSASRPQDRQFILSSKKLLLSDSGFYLCAWSPHNSPLHFGNGTRLTVT.

The rearrangement joins TRBV29-1 to TRBJ1-2; TRBD1 agrees at 10 bases. Germline loops: CDR1 SQVTM, CDR2 ANQGSEA. V was clipped by 8 bases and J by 3 bases; unmatched bases: 6. CDR3 length equals 13 residues. The CDR3 nucleotides are TGCAGCCTCCCCGGGACAGGGGACTATGGCTACACCTTC. Protein sequence: CSLPGTGDYGYTF.

The J gene is TRBJ2-5, the V gene TRBV7-2; D assignment may be TRBD1 or TRBD2 (5 bases each). Trimming left V 0 bases short and J 2 bases short, with 10 bases between. Germline V CDR1 and CDR2: SGHTA, FQGNSA. CDR3 length: 15 residues. This CDR3 is CASSLALGGQETQYF. The CDR3 DNA reads as TGTGCCAGCAGCTTAGCGCTTGGGGGACAAGAGACCCAGTACTTC.

This chain connects TRBV19 to TRBJ2-5; the match to TRBD1 covers 10 bases. Trimming at V came to 3 bases and at J to 1 base, leaving 8 bases not matched to a gene. Germline V gives CDR1 LNHDA, CDR2 SQIVND (reference sequence). The CDR3 contains 17 residues. For the CDR3, the DNA is TGTGCCAGTAGTATCGGGACCCGGGACAGGGGCCAAGAGACCCAGTACTTC. Its protein is CASSIGTRDRGQETQYF. The full variable domain, with the rest looked up from reference TRBV19 and TRBJ2-5, is DGGITQSPKYLFRKEGQNVTLSCEQNLNHDAMYWYRQDPGQGLRLIYYSQIVNDFQKGDIAEGYSVSREKKESFPLTVTSAQKNPTAFYLCASSIGTRDRGQETQYFGPGTRLLVL.

In DNA form, the CDR3 reads TGTGCCAGCAGTGATGGTTGGGGAAAACTGTTTTTT. This gives the protein CASSDGWGKLFF. The chain has TRBV2 and TRBJ1-4; no clear D gene. The CDR3 runs 12 residues. The V end was cut by 3 bases, the J end by 10 bases, with 9 bases between. The germline V gene encodes CDR1 SNHLY and CDR2 FYNNEI.

The chain recombines TRBV20-1 with TRBJ2-5, with D tentatively TRBD1 or TRBD2 (5 bases each). Germline loops: CDR1 DFQATT, CDR2 SNEGSKA (reference sequence). V gave up 0 bases and J gave up 10 bases, with 9 bases separating them. The CDR3 runs 11 residues. CDR3 amino acids: CSARDGGFQYF. As DNA, the CDR3 is TGCAGTGCTAGAGATGGGGGTTTCCAGTACTTC.